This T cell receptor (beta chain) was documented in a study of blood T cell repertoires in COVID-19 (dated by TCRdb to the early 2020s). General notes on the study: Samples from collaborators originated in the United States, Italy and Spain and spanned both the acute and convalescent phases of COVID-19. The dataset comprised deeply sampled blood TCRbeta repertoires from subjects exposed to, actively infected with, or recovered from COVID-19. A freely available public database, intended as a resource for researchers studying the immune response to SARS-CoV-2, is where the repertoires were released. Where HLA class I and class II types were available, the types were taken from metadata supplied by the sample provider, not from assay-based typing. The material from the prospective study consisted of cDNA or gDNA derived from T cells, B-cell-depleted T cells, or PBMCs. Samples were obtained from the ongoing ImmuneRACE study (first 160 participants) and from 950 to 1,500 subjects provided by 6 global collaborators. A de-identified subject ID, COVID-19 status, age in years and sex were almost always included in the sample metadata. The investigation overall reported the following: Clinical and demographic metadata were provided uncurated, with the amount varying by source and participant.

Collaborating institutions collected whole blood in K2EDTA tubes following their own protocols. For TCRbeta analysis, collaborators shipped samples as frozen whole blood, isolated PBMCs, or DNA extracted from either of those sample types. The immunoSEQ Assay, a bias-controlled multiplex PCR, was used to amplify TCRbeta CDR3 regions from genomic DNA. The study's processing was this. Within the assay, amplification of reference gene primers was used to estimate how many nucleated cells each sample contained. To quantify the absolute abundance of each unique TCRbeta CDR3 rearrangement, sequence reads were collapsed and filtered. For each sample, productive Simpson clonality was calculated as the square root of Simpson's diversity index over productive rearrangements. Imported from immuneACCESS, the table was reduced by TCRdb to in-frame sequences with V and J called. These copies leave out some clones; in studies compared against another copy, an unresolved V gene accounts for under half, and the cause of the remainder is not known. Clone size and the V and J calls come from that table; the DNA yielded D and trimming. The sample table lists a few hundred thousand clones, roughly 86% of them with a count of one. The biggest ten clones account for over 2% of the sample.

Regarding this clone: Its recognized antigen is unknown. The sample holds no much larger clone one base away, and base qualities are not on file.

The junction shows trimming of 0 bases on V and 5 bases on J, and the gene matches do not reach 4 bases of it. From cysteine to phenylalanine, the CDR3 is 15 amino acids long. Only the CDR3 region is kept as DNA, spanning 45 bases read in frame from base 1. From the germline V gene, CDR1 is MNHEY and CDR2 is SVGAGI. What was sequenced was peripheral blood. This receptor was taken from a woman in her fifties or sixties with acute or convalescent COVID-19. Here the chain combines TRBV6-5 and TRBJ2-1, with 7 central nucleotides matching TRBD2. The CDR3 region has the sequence CASSYSAGADNEQFF. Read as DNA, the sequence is TGTGCCAGCAGTTACTCGGCGGGAGCGGACAATGAGCAGTTCTTC.